Listed below are T cell receptor beta chains from one sample, sequenced in a study of T cells in Graves' hyperthyroidism and ophthalmopathy. TCRdb itself ran the multiplex PCR reads through MiXCR, one entry per CDR3 protein. The sample lists around 690,000 distinct CDR3 sequences; 17% were seen once. Material for sequencing was blood. These receptors were taken from a man between 50 and 59 years old with Graves' hyperthyroidism. CDR3s include the opening cysteine and the closing phenylalanine or tryptophan. D genes are given only for firm matches. Where a row states a size, it is once, few, many or the class of an expanded clone; other rows omit it.

clone_size: few; v_call: TRBV29-1; j_call: TRBJ2-1; d_call: .; cdr3_nt: TGCAGCGTTAGGACAGCCTCCTACAATGAGCAGTTCTTC; cdr3_aa: CSVRTASYNEQFF
clone_size: .; v_call: TRBV28; j_call: TRBJ2-3; d_call: TRBD2; cdr3_nt: TGTGCCAGCAGCTCGGGAGGGAGCACAGATACGCAGTGTTTT; cdr3_aa: CASSSGGSTDTQCF
clone_size: .; v_call: TRBV6-1; j_call: TRBJ1-5; d_call: TRBD1; cdr3_nt: TGTGCCAGCAGAGATGGGACAGGGAGTCAAGAACCCCAGCATTTT; cdr3_aa: CASRDGTGSQEPQHF
clone_size: many; v_call: TRBV28; j_call: TRBJ2-3; d_call: TRBD2; cdr3_nt: TGTGCCAGCAGCCTGTCGGTGGGACTAGCGGGAGTTGCAGATACGCAGTATTTT; cdr3_aa: CASSLSVGLAGVADTQYF
clone_size: .; v_call: TRBV4-1; j_call: TRBJ1-6; d_call: .; cdr3_nt: TGCGCCAGCAGCCAAGCGGGGGGGGCCCCCTATAATTCACCCCTCCACTTT; cdr3_aa: CASSQAGGAPYNSPLHF
clone_size: many; v_call: TRBV18; j_call: TRBJ2-7; d_call: .; cdr3_nt: TGTGCCAGCTCACCAAGTCAATCGTACACCTACGAGCAGTACTTC; cdr3_aa: CASSPSQSYTYEQYF
clone_size: many; v_call: TRBV24-1; j_call: TRBJ2-7; d_call: TRBD1; cdr3_nt: TGTGCCACCAGTGACTCAGCCCGAGACAGGGGCTACGAGCAGTACTTC; cdr3_aa: CATSDSARDRGYEQYF
clone_size: .; v_call: TRBV12-3/TRBV12-4; j_call: TRBJ2-1; d_call: TRBD2; cdr3_nt: TGTGCCAGCATCCTTAGCGGGCAAGCCTACAATGAGCAGTTCTTC; cdr3_aa: CASILSGQAYNEQFF
clone_size: many; v_call: TRBV12-3/TRBV12-4; j_call: TRBJ2-1; d_call: .; cdr3_nt: TGTGCCAGCAGTTTTGGGGCGGGCGAGCAGTTCTTC; cdr3_aa: CASSFGAGEQFF
clone_size: .; v_call: TRBV6-2/TRBV6-3; j_call: TRBJ2-5; d_call: TRBD2; cdr3_nt: TGTGCCAGCAGTTACTCGAGACTAGCGGGGCTCCAAGAGACCCAGTACTTC; cdr3_aa: CASSYSRLAGLQETQYF
clone_size: .; v_call: TRBV3-1; j_call: TRBJ2-1; d_call: .; cdr3_nt: TGTGCCAGCAGCCAACAGGGGACCTCCTGCAATGAGCAGTTCTTC; cdr3_aa: CASSQQGTSCNEQFF
clone_size: .; v_call: TRBV18; j_call: TRBJ2-5; d_call: .; cdr3_nt: TGTGCCAGCTCACCCCCGGGACTGGGACAAGAGACCCAGTACTTC; cdr3_aa: CASSPPGLGQETQYF
clone_size: .; v_call: TRBV28; j_call: TRBJ2-6; d_call: .; cdr3_nt: TGTGCCAGCAGTCCCACCTACGGGGGCTCTGGGGCCAACGTCCTGACTTTC; cdr3_aa: CASSPTYGGSGANVLTF
clone_size: many; v_call: TRBV30; j_call: TRBJ2-7; d_call: .; cdr3_nt: TGTGCCTGGAGTGTAGGCAACGAGCAGTACTTC; cdr3_aa: CAWSVGNEQYF
clone_size: many; v_call: TRBV12-3/TRBV12-4; j_call: TRBJ2-1; d_call: TRBD1; cdr3_nt: TGTGCCAGCAGCCTCGGGGGACAGGGGATGTTGAATGAGCAGTTCTTC; cdr3_aa: CASSLGGQGMLNEQFF
clone_size: few; v_call: TRBV28; j_call: TRBJ2-7; d_call: .; cdr3_nt: TGTGCCAGCAGTCGAACCGGAGGTCTGTCCTACGAGCAGTACTTC; cdr3_aa: CASSRTGGLSYEQYF
clone_size: few; v_call: TRBV30; j_call: TRBJ1-3; d_call: TRBD1; cdr3_nt: TGTGCCTCGGGACAGCGCTCTGGAAACACCATATATTTT; cdr3_aa: CASGQRSGNTIYF
clone_size: many; v_call: TRBV12-5; j_call: TRBJ1-5; d_call: .; cdr3_nt: TGTGCTAGTGGTTTGGTACCTGGAGACATCTACAATCAGCCCCAGCATTTT; cdr3_aa: CASGLVPGDIYNQPQHF
clone_size: .; v_call: TRBV6-5; j_call: TRBJ1-1; d_call: .; cdr3_nt: TGTGCCAGCAGTTATCTATTTCGGGGGTTGGACACTGAAGCTTTCTTT; cdr3_aa: CASSYLFRGLDTEAFF
clone_size: .; v_call: TRBV6-5; j_call: TRBJ2-2; d_call: TRBD2; cdr3_nt: TGTGCCAGCAGTTACTCCATAGCGGGAGCCGGGGAGCTGTTTTTT; cdr3_aa: CASSYSIAGAGELFF
clone_size: many; v_call: TRBV11-2; j_call: TRBJ2-3; d_call: TRBD2; cdr3_nt: TGTGCCAGCAGCGGAGGGACTAGCGGACTCACAGATACGCAGTATTTT; cdr3_aa: CASSGGTSGLTDTQYF
clone_size: .; v_call: TRBV20-1; j_call: TRBJ2-7; d_call: .; cdr3_nt: TGCAGTGCTAGAGATCGTCAGCTAACCTACGAGCAGTACTTC; cdr3_aa: CSARDRQLTYEQYF
clone_size: many; v_call: TRBV6-1; j_call: TRBJ2-1; d_call: TRBD2; cdr3_nt: TGTGCCAGCAGTTTGGTAGCGGGAGGGGGAAATGAGCAGTTCTTC; cdr3_aa: CASSLVAGGGNEQFF
clone_size: .; v_call: TRBV11-2; j_call: TRBJ2-7; d_call: .; cdr3_nt: TGTGCCAGCAGCTTAGGTAACGGAGCGTCCTACGAGCAGTACTTC; cdr3_aa: CASSLGNGASYEQYF
clone_size: many; v_call: TRBV10-3; j_call: TRBJ2-7; d_call: .; cdr3_nt: TGTGCCATCAGCGACACGGAAAACTACGAGCAGTACTTC; cdr3_aa: CAISDTENYEQYF
clone_size: few; v_call: TRBV20-1; j_call: TRBJ1-1; d_call: .; cdr3_nt: TGCAGTGCTAGAGTTGGTGGAAAAGCTTTCTTT; cdr3_aa: CSARVGGKAFF